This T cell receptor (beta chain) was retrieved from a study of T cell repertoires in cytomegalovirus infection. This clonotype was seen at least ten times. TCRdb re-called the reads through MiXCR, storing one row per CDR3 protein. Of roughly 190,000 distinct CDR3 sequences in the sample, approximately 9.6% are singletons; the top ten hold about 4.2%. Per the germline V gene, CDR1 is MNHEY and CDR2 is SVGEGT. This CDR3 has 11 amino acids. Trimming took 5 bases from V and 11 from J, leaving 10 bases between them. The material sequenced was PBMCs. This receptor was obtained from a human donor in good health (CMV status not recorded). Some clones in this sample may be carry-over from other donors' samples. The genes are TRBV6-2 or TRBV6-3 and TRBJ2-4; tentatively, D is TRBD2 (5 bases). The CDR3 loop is CASSGRELQYF. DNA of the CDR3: TGTGCCAGCAGTGGGAGAGAACTTCAGTACTTC.